The rows below give T cell receptor beta chains drawn from one sample of a study of cytomegalovirus exposure and HLA in healthy donors. Assay used: immunoSEQ multiplex PCR; TCRdb lists only in-frame clones, some missing. The data hold about 160,000 clones, with around 81% observed a single time. Sequencing was done on a sample of PBMCs. The source of these receptors is a man aged 40-55 years in good health and CMV-seronegative. The CDR3 runs from the conserved cysteine through the conserved F or W. Fields, in order: V gene, clone size, J gene, D gene, CDR3 DNA, CDR3 protein. The D gene is left open where the match is weak. Some rows have no size entry. The others give once, few or many, or a class for an expanded clone.

TRBV9	NA	TRBJ2-3	NA	TGTGCCAGCAGCGTACGAGGGGGTTTCACAGATACGCAGTATTTT	CASSVRGGFTDTQYF
TRBV5-4	NA	TRBJ2-1	NA	TGTGCCAGCAGCTTGGGACACCCGAGCTCCTACAATGAGCAGTTCTTC	CASSLGHPSSYNEQFF
TRBV9	NA	TRBJ2-1	NA	TGTGCCAGCAGCGACCCTGAGGCAGGGGCGCTCTTGGACTACAATGAGCAGTTCTTC	CASSDPEAGALLDYNEQFF
TRBV2	NA	TRBJ1-3	TRBD1	TGTGCCAGCAGTGAACAGGGGGCGTTTGGAAACACCATATATTTT	CASSEQGAFGNTIYF
TRBV6-5	NA	TRBJ1-1	NA	TGTGCCAGCAGATCTCGAAGGGGCACTGAAGCTTTCTTT	CASRSRRGTEAFF
TRBV19	once	TRBJ1-2	NA	TGTGCCAGTAGTACTACAGGGATTCGTGGCTACACCTTC	CASSTTGIRGYTF
TRBV29-1	once	TRBJ2-3	TRBD1	TGCAGCGTAAACATCCGGGACAGGGGGCCTGATACGCAGTATTTT	CSVNIRDRGPDTQYF
TRBV6-1	NA	TRBJ1-5	NA	TGTGCCAGCAGTGCCCCACCCTATAGCAATCAGCCCCAGCATTTT	CASSAPPYSNQPQHF
TRBV7-2	NA	TRBJ2-7	TRBD2	TGTGCCAGCAGCTCAACTAGCGTCTACGAGCAGTACTTC	CASSSTSVYEQYF
TRBV10-1	few	TRBJ2-1	TRBD2	TGCGCCAGCGGTCTAGCGGGAGCGAATGAGCAGTTCTTC	CASGLAGANEQFF
TRBV7-3	NA	TRBJ1-1	NA	TGTGCCAGCAGCTTGGTCTCTGGGGGGGGAGCTGGTGCTTTCTTT	CASSLVSGGGAGAFF
TRBV27	NA	TRBJ2-7	NA	TGTGCCAGCAGCCCCGGACAGTCCTACGAGCAGTACTTC	CASSPGQSYEQYF
TRBV10-1	NA	TRBJ2-2	NA	TGCGCCAGCAGTGAGCCCGGGCGTTCGGGGACCGGGGAGCTGTTTTTT	CASSEPGRSGTGELFF
TRBV4-2	NA	TRBJ2-3	TRBD2	TGTGCCAGCAGCCATCCCACCGTAGTTAGCGGGACAGATACGCAGTATTTT	CASSHPTVVSGTDTQYF
TRBV6-4	few	TRBJ2-7	TRBD1	TGTGCCAGCAGCGATCGACCGGGACAGGGATCACCTCAGTACTTC	CASSDRPGQGSPQYF